This entry features one TCR beta chain sequence. These data originate in a study of blood T cell repertoires in COVID-19. Study in general: The United States, Italy and Spain were the sources of the acute and convalescent COVID-19 samples. From T cells, B-cell-depleted T cells, or PBMCs came the material, which was cDNA or gDNA.

Authors' methods: Scientists estimated how many nucleated cells there were by amplifying reference gene primers. The protocol was immunoSEQ multiplex PCR, while the TCRdb copy is restricted to in-frame clones and leaves out a portion. V and J calls and clone size are those listed in that table; D and trimming were worked out from the DNA. The data contain more than 200,000 clones, 86% of them singletons. Those enrolled in Seattle joined during active infection and were followed longitudinally afterward. This receptor was obtained from a woman between 50 and 59 years old with COVID-19, enrolled during active disease. Sequenced: peripheral blood.

CDR3 DNA: TGTGCCAGCAGCTTGGATAGCGGGGGGGCCCTGTTCTTC. Protein: CASSLDSGGALFF. The chain couples TRBV11-3 to TRBJ2-1, with 11 bases matching TRBD2. CDR1 is SGHNT and CDR2 is YENEEA in the germline V gene. This CDR3 is 13 amino acids long. With 3 bases clipped from V and 15 bases from J, the junction kept 7 bases outside the gene matches.